This T cell receptor beta chain was captured by sequencing in a study of tumor-infiltrating lymphocytes in primary liver carcinoma. The study, taken as a whole, reports: Roughly 7.5-24% of top clones, and no more, occurred in all five tumor regions.

Details on this clonotype: Its antigen remains unknown.

From roughly 0.45 ug total RNA, TCR beta cDNA was generated with a primer in the constant region. Libraries of TCR beta came from three nested multiplex PCR rounds with slightly modified ARM-PCR. Two initial PCR rounds of about 9 cycles each paired TRBV1-TRBV30 forward primers with a C-beta reverse primer. TCRdb reprocessed the multiplex PCR reads with MiXCR, giving one entry per CDR3 protein. The sample carries approximately 92,000 distinct CDR3 sequences, around two thirds recorded once. In germline, CDR1 is KGHSH, CDR2 LQKENI. The CDR3 runs to 13 residues. Trimming cost V 4 bases and J 5 bases; bases outside gene matches: 3. From unsorted bulk tissue weighing roughly 17-32 mg, DNA and RNA were co-extracted.

The chain combines TRBV18 with TRBJ2-7, with 9 bases matching TRBD1. The sequenced sample consisted of liver tumor tissue from sampling region 5. Subset meaning: tumor region T5, tumor centre. This TCR was sampled from a woman aged 60-75 years with primary liver carcinoma and hepatitis B virus infection. The CDR3 DNA reads TGTGCCAGCTCACGCAGACAGGGGGACGAGCAGTACTTC. This gives the protein CASSRRQGDEQYF. Combining the CDR3 with reference TRBV18 and TRBJ2-7 gives the whole variable domain NAGVMQNPRHLVRRRGQEARLRCSPMKGHSHVYWYRQLPEEGLKFMVYLQKENIIDESGMPKERFSAEFPKEGPSILRIQQVVRGDSAAYFCASSRRQGDEQYFGPGTRLTVT.